The 17 T cell receptor beta chains in this list originate from one sample, sequenced in a study of T-cell memory formation after mild COVID-19. TCRdb recomputed calls from the 5' RACE reads with MiXCR, one row per CDR3 protein. The sample holds about 140,000 distinct CDR3 sequences, approximately 14% seen once. Sequencing was carried out using PBMCs or a T cell subset sorted from them (not recorded which). The receptors were gathered from an adult woman who had mild COVID-19 (a few samples of this study predate the infection). Cell type and time point are not known.

This clonotype was found a few times. The V and J genes are TRBV11-1 and TRBJ1-2; 9 bases align to TRBD1. Germline CDR1 reads SGHAT; CDR2 reads FQDESV (reference sequence). With 4 bases clipped from V and 2 bases from J, the junction kept 8 bases outside the gene matches. This CDR3 has 16 residues. CDR3 DNA sequence: TGTGCCAGCAGCTCGTCCGGGACAGGGTGGAACTATGGCTACACCTTC. It yields the protein CASSSSGTGWNYGYTF. The full variable domain, in which reference TRBV11-1 and TRBJ1-2 provide the parts outside the CDR3, is EAEVAQSPRYKITEKSQAVAFWCDPISGHATLYWYRQILGQGPELLVQFQDESVVDDSQLPKDRFSAERLKGVDSTLKIQPAELGDSAMYLCASSSSGTGWNYGYTFGSGTRLTVV.

The chain couples TRBV7-2 to TRBJ2-1, with 7 bases that match TRBD2. CDR3 length equals 15 residues. CDR1 SGHTA and CDR2 FQGNSA come from the germline V gene. Trimming at V came to 2 bases and at J to 2 bases, leaving 3 bases not matched to a gene. For the CDR3, the DNA is TGTGCCAGCAGCTTACCAAGCGGGACCTACAATGAGCAGTTCTTC. Its protein is CASSLPSGTYNEQFF.

The chain joins TRBV3-1 to TRBJ1-6, with D hard to call. The germline CDR1 and CDR2 sequences are LGHDT and YNNKEL (reference sequence). CDR3 length: 16 amino acids. Trimming left V 0 bases short and J 7 bases short, with 13 bases between. The chain's CDR3 is CASSQDPWRVNSPLHF. As DNA, the CDR3 is TGTGCCAGCAGCCAAGATCCTTGGAGGGTCAATTCACCCCTCCACTTT.

This clonotype was observed a handful of times. This sequence joins TRBV20-1 and TRBJ1-2; D call uncertain. Germline V lookup: CDR1 DFQATT, CDR2 SNEGSKA (reference sequence). The CDR3 covers 10 residues. Trimming took off 0 bases at V and 7 bases at J, with 3 bases between the two ends. The CDR3: CSAREAGYTF. CDR3 nucleotides: TGCAGTGCTAGAGAGGCTGGCTACACCTTC.

The rearrangement links TRBV7-3 to TRBJ2-1, with 7 bases identical to TRBD2. This CDR3 contains 15 residues. Losses at the gene ends were 4 bases for V and 2 bases for J; bases not matched to a gene: 5. Per germline, CDR1 SGHTA and CDR2 FQGTGA. CDR3 amino acids: CASSYGLAAYNEQFF. CDR3 DNA sequence: TGTGCCAGCAGCTATGGCCTAGCGGCCTACAATGAGCAGTTCTTC. The whole variable domain, remainder taken from reference TRBV7-3 and TRBJ2-1, is GAGVSQTPSNKVTEKGKYVELRCDPISGHTALYWYRQSLGQGPEFLIYFQGTGAADDSGLPNDRFFAVRPEGSVSTLKIQRTERGDSAVYLCASSYGLAAYNEQFFGPGTRLTVL.

The J gene is TRBJ2-7, the V gene TRBV5-1, with D unresolved. This CDR3 spans 14 amino acids. Germline assignment: CDR1 SGHRS and CDR2 YFSETQ. The V end lost 0 bases, the J end lost 7 bases, and 14 bases lay between the germline ends. The CDR3 coding sequence is TGCGCCAGCAGCTTGGTCCCCGCCGCAGCTGAGCAGTACTTC. This translates into CASSLVPAAAEQYF.

The V gene is TRBV5-1, the J gene TRBJ2-3; 9 bases align to TRBD2. V lost 0 bases, J lost 7 bases, and 6 bases stayed unmatched. CDR1 is SGHRS and CDR2 is YFSETQ in the germline V gene. CDR3 length equals 15 residues. CDR3 sequence reads: CASSLDGSGSYTQYF. In DNA, the CDR3 is TGCGCCAGCAGCTTGGATGGTAGCGGGAGTTATACGCAGTATTTT.

V usage is TRBV5-1 and J usage is TRBJ2-5; 7 bases map to TRBD2. This CDR3 contains 14 residues. Germline loops: CDR1 SGHRS, CDR2 YFSETQ. The junction had 7 bases not matched to a gene; V was cut back by 4 bases and J by 4 bases. The DNA of the CDR3 is TGCGCCAGCAGCCCCGGGGGGACCAGAGAGACCCAGTACTTC. Residues: CASSPGGTRETQYF.

This clonotype was seen a few times. This chain connects TRBV15 to TRBJ1-5, with D unresolved. Deletions cut 0 bases from V and 6 bases from J, with 12 bases between. The CDR3 is made up of 15 amino acids. Germline CDR1 is LNHNV and CDR2 is YYDKDF (reference sequence). The DNA of the CDR3 is TGTGCCACCAGCAGAGATTCGACATTCGGTCAGCCCCAGCATTTT. Protein: CATSRDSTFGQPQHF.

The V call is TRBV4-3, the J call TRBJ2-3; perhaps TRBD1 as D (6 bases). The CDR3 length is 15 residues. With 4 bases removed from V and 0 bases from J, the gap between germline ends came to 11 bases. Germline loops: CDR1 LGHNA, CDR2 YSLEER. CDR3 bases: TGCGCCAGCAGCCGAATACAGGGAAGCACAGATACGCAGTATTTT. This encodes CASSRIQGSTDTQYF.

This clonotype has a handful of counts. V is TRBV12-3 or TRBV12-4 and J is TRBJ1-5; a possible D gene is TRBD1 (5 bases). Trimming cost V 3 bases and J 4 bases, with 10 bases left between them. This CDR3 region has 14 residues. Here the CDR3 DNA reads TGTGCCAGCAGTTTTTGGGGGGGAAATCAGCCCCAGCATTTT. It is translated as CASSFWGGNQPQHF.

This clonotype was found a few times. CDR3 residues: CASSYTPSTYGYTF. CDR3 coding DNA: TGTGCCAGCAGTTACACTCCGTCGACCTATGGCTACACCTTC. The J gene is TRBJ1-2, the V gene TRBV6-2 or TRBV6-3; D call uncertain. Deletions cut 2 bases from V and 4 bases from J, with 11 bases between. From germline, CDR1 is MNHEY and CDR2 SVGEGT. CDR3 length: 14 residues.

This clonotype was observed a few times. This rearrangement joins TRBV24-1 to TRBJ2-1, with D maybe TRBD2 (7 bases). Trimming cost V 5 bases and J 6 bases, with 13 bases left between them. There are 14 residues in the CDR3. The germline V gene encodes CDR1 KGHDR and CDR2 SFDVKD. CDR3 DNA: TGTGCCACCAGTGGGAGGGGGGGCATCAATGAGCAGTTCTTC. Residues: CATSGRGGINEQFF.

V usage is TRBV5-1 and J usage is TRBJ2-5, with TRBD2 matching 7 bases. Germline trimming cut 4 bases from V and 5 bases from J; bases unmatched to any gene: 8. The germline CDR1 and CDR2 sequences are SGHRS and YFSETQ. The CDR3 spans 14 residues. The CDR3 protein is CASSGREARETQYF. The CDR3 DNA reads as TGCGCCAGCAGCGGACGGGAGGCGAGGGAGACCCAGTACTTC.

V is TRBV13 and J is TRBJ2-5; tentatively, D is TRBD1 (6 bases). CDR1 PRHDT and CDR2 FYEKMQ come from the germline V gene (reference sequence). This CDR3 has 12 amino acids. With 3 bases removed from V and 9 bases from J, the gap between germline ends came to 11 bases. CDR3 region: CASSLSGVSQYF. CDR3 DNA: TGTGCCAGCAGCTTGTCAGGGGTGTCCCAGTACTTC.

In the case of this clonotype: A read error is possible here, since a much larger clone lies one base away. The rearrangement links TRBV10-3 to TRBJ2-7; D call uncertain. CDR1 ENHRY and CDR2 SYGVKD come from the germline V gene. The CDR3 length is 16 residues. The CDR3 loop reads CGITEGQQSGSYEQYF. CDR3 nucleotides: TGTGGCATCACCGAAGGCCAGCAATCGGGCTCCTACGAGCAGTACTTC.

The CDR3 loop reads CASRGAGGPDTQYF. DNA for the CDR3: TGTGCCAGCAGGGGGGCGGGAGGGCCAGATACGCAGTATTTT. The V gene is TRBV27, the J gene TRBJ2-3, with 9 bases aligning to TRBD2. V was pared by 6 bases and J by 4 bases, with 5 bases of the junction left unmatched. There are 14 residues in the CDR3. Per the germline V gene, CDR1 is MNHEY and CDR2 is SMNVEV (reference sequence).